The T cell receptor beta chain under discussion was sequenced for a study of OX40 agonist ivuxolimab in advanced cancers. Study details: The patients' treatment was ivuxolimab, an agonistic anti-OX40 (CD134) antibody. With a range of roughly 20 to 85, age averaged approximately 64 years, and around 80% were male. People who had prior anti-PD-1, anti-PD-L1 or anti-CTLA-4 therapy could take part, and roughly 40% had some. Study findings and constraints: At 0.1 to 3.0 mg/kg and by week 6, clonal expansion occurred in CD4+ and CD8+ blood T cells.

The data were produced by immunoSEQ multiplex PCR, yet TCRdb's version contains in-frame clones alone and is incomplete. The sample lists approximately 58,000 clones, nearly 80% occurring once. As for this clone: Its antigen remains unidentified. One end of the junction does not line up with germline, which may come from a read error.

The germline V gene has CDR1 SGHDN and CDR2 FVKESK. The CDR3 runs 14 residues. Specimen: CD4+ or CD8+ T cells sorted from blood, collected in a trial of the OX40 agonist ivuxolimab. This chain connects TRBV14 to TRBJ2-7, with 9 bases matching TRBD2. This receptor was taken from an adult with an advanced solid tumor such as melanoma, head and neck, liver or kidney cancer. The CDR3 region has the DNA TGTGCCAGCAGCCATCTAGCGGGATCGAGGAGGGTTAGGTTC. It encodes CASSHLAGSRRVRF.